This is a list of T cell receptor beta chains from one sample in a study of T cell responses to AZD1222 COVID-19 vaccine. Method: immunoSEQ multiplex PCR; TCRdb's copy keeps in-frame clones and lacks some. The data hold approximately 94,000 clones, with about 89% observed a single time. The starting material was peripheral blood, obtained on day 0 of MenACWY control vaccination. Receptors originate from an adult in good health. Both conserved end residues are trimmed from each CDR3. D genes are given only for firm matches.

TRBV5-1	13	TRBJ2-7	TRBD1	ASSLVAGQGNEQY
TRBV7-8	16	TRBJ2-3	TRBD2	ASSLGLAGSASTDTQY
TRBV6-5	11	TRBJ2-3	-	ASSPPWADTQY
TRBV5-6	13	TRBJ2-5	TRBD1	ASSLSPGTEETQY
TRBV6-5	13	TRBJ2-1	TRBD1	ASSGQGFGYNEQF
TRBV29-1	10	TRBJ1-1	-	SVGREGTEAF
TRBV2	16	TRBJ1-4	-	ASTSGVEGITTNEKLF
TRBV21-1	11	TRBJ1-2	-	ASSKARAYGYT
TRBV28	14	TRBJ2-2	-	ASSLWAGSVTGELF
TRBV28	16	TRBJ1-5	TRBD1	ASNPSGGDRGHPQPQH
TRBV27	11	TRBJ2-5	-	ASSLSRQETQY
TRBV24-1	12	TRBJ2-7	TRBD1	ATSDPTGSYEQY
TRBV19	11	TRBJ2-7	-	ASSVGSTYEQY
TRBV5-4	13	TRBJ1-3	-	ASSLVGVSGNTIY
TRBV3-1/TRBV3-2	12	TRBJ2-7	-	ASSLGLSSYEQY
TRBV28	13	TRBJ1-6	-	ASSLGGTSNSPLH
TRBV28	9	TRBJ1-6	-	ASSLNSPLH
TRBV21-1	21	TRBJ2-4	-	ASSWGTRGLHTSGVVGKNIQY
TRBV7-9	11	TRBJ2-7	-	ASSSGSTYEQY
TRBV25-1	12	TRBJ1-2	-	ASSALGWDYGYT
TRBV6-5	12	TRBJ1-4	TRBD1	ASRDRGRGEKLF
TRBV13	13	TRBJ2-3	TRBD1	ASSFRRQGPDTQY
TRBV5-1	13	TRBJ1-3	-	ASSLKGEPGNTIY
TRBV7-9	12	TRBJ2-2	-	ASSPRRDTGELF
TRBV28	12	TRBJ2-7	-	ASRRAGYSYEQY
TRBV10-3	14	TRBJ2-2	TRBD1	AISESGTVNTGELF
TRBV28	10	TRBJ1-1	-	ASSQGRAEAF
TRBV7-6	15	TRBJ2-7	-	ASSLLTLGAAVDEQY